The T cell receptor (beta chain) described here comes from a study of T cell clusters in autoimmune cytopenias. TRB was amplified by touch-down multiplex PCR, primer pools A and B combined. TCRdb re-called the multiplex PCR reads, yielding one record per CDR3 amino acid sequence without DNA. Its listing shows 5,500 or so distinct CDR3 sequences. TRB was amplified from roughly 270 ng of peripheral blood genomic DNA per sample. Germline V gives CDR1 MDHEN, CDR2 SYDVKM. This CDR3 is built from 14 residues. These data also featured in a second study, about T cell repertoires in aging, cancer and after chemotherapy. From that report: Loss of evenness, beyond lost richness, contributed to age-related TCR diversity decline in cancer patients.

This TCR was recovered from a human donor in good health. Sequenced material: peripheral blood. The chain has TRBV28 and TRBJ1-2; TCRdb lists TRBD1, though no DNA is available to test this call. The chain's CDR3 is CASSPRGGVIGYTF.